This T cell receptor beta chain came from a study of T cell changes during pregnancy in multiple sclerosis. The protocol was immunoSEQ multiplex PCR, while the TCRdb copy is restricted to in-frame clones and leaves out a portion. Of tens of thousands of clones listed, roughly 89% were seen once; the top ten hold 2% to 2.5%. The CDR3 runs to 17 residues. Between the trimmed V and J ends, which lost 0 bases and 2 bases, there was a span of 17 bases. Germline V lookup: CDR1 MGHRA, CDR2 YSYEKL. The source material was peripheral blood, sampled in the third trimester of pregnancy. The V and J genes are TRBV4-1 and TRBJ2-7; D perhaps matches TRBD2 (6 bases). The sequence was collected from a female donor in good health, enrolled as a control in a pregnancy study. The CDR3 DNA sequence: TGCGCCAGCAGCCAAGATTTGGCCCCGGGACTTCCCTACGAGCAGTACTTC. It translates to CASSQDLAPGLPYEQYF.